Listed below are T cell receptor beta chains from one sample, sequenced in a study of OX40 agonist ivuxolimab in advanced cancers. Method: immunoSEQ multiplex PCR; TCRdb's copy keeps in-frame clones and lacks some. The sample lists tens of thousands of clones, more than 75% occurring once. The sample was CD4+ or CD8+ T cells sorted from blood, taken in a trial of the OX40 agonist ivuxolimab. The receptors were sampled from an adult with an advanced solid tumor such as melanoma, head and neck, liver or kidney cancer. Each CDR3 is given with its conserved first and last residue. Fields, in order: CDR3 length, J gene, V gene, clone size, D gene, CDR3 protein, CDR3 DNA. D genes are given only for firm matches. Clone size is stated in some rows and not others, as once, few, many or a class when expanded.

>16|TRBJ2-3|TRBV5-8|-|-
CASPLGSPLNTDTQYF
TGTGCCAGCCCATTGGGTTCGCCTCTTAACACAGATACGCAGTATTTT
>14|TRBJ1-4|TRBV19|once|-
CASRAQGVREKLFF
TGTGCCAGTAGGGCCCAGGGTGTGAGGGAAAAACTGTTTTTT
>16|TRBJ1-2|TRBV5-5|-|TRBD1
CASSIHGTGVNYGYTF
TGTGCCAGCAGCATTCACGGGACAGGGGTGAACTATGGCTACACCTTC
>16|TRBJ1-5|TRBV15|once|-
CATSSHLGQSNQPQHF
TGTGCCACCAGCAGCCACTTGGGGCAAAGCAATCAGCCCCAGCATTTT
>15|TRBJ1-6|TRBV27|-|-
CASSSSRDYNSPLHF
TGTGCCAGCAGTTCGTCGAGGGACTATAATTCACCCCTCCACTTT
>16|TRBJ1-2|TRBV2|-|-
CASTRSASTGDYGYTF
TGTGCCAGCACTAGGTCAGCCTCGACAGGAGACTATGGCTACACCTTC
>21|TRBJ2-2|TRBV21-1|-|-
CASSKGWLLLLAGSNTGELFF
TGTGCCAGCAGCAAAGGATGGCTGCTTCTTCTAGCGGGGTCGAACACCGGGGAGCTGTTTTTT
>16|TRBJ2-7|TRBV4-3|-|TRBD1
CASSQGLGDSTYEQYF
TGCGCCAGCAGCCAAGGCTTGGGGGACAGCACCTACGAGCAGTACTTC
>11|TRBJ2-5|TRBV20-1|-|-
CSATPFGTQYF
TGCAGTGCTACCCCCTTTGGGACCCAGTACTTC
>20|TRBJ2-4|TRBV5-8|-|TRBD2
CASSTRLAGGQGLAKNIQYF
TGTGCCAGCAGCACCAGACTAGCGGGAGGCCAGGGGCTAGCCAAAAACATTCAGTACTTC
>15|TRBJ1-4|TRBV28|-|-
CASREHGPTNEKLFF
TGTGCCAGCAGGGAGCACGGGCCAACTAATGAAAAACTGTTTTTT
>13|TRBJ1-2|TRBV9|-|-
CASSVGSGYGYTF
TGTGCCAGCAGCGTAGGTTCAGGGTATGGCTACACCTTC
>15|TRBJ2-1|TRBV6-5|-|-
CASSSPGLSYNEQFF
TGTGCCAGCAGTTCGCCGGGCCTAAGCTACAATGAGCAGTTCTTC
>16|TRBJ1-5|TRBV7-2|few|-
CASSLEQGYSNQPQHF
TGTGCCAGCAGCTTAGAGCAGGGCTACAGCAATCAGCCCCAGCATTTT
>11|TRBJ1-1|TRBV6-5|-|-
CASSYSGRAFF
TGTGCCAGCAGTTACTCGGGGCGGGCTTTCTTT
>15|TRBJ2-1|TRBV25-1|-|TRBD2
CASSDATSGSIEQFF
TGTGCCAGCAGTGATGCGACTAGCGGGAGTATTGAGCAGTTCTTC
>14|TRBJ1-4|TRBV6-6|-|-
CASSRLSTNEKLFF
TGTGCCAGCAGTCGGCTGTCAACTAATGAAAAACTGTTTTTT
>14|TRBJ1-2|TRBV5-5|-|TRBD1
CASRRRQGAEGYTF
TGTGCCAGCAGACGCCGACAGGGGGCGGAAGGCTACACCTTC
>15|TRBJ1-2|TRBV6-6|-|TRBD1
CASSYEGQGNYGYTF
TGTGCCAGCAGTTACGAGGGACAGGGGAACTATGGCTACACCTTC
>14|TRBJ1-4|TRBV5-1|-|-
CASRMVEGEEKLFF
TGCGCCAGCAGAATGGTGGAAGGGGAAGAAAAACTGTTTTTT
>18|TRBJ2-5|TRBV7-2|-|-
CASSLVGAVRLGQETQYF
TGTGCCAGCAGCTTAGTGGGGGCGGTACGCCTCGGGCAAGAGACCCAGTACTTC
>15|TRBJ1-3|TRBV28|-|-
CATTWGGASGNTIYF
TGTGCCACCACGTGGGGGGGGGCCTCTGGAAACACCATATATTTT
>15|TRBJ2-1|TRBV5-6|-|TRBD1
CASKPGQTKYNEQFF
TGTGCCAGCAAACCGGGACAGACAAAATACAATGAGCAGTTCTTC
>17|TRBJ2-3|TRBV18|-|TRBD2
CASSPPLAGGSTDTQYF
TGTGCCAGCTCACCGCCCCTAGCGGGAGGTTCCACAGATACGCAGTATTTT
>16|TRBJ2-2|TRBV25-1|-|-
CASSARDTSNTGELFF
TGTGCCAGCAGTGCGAGGGACACCTCGAACACCGGGGAGCTGTTTTTT
>13|TRBJ2-2|TRBV19|-|-
CASSIDSWGELFF
TGTGCCAGTAGTATAGATTCTTGGGGGGAGCTGTTTTTT
>13|TRBJ1-2|TRBV2|-|TRBD1
CASRQGAFYGYTF
TGTGCCAGCAGACAGGGGGCGTTCTATGGCTACACCTTC
>15|TRBJ2-1|TRBV7-3|-|-
CASSLGLATINEQFF
TGTGCCAGCAGCTTAGGGCTAGCAACAATCAATGAGCAGTTCTTC
>14|TRBJ1-2|TRBV27|once|TRBD1
CASRPTGSFYGYTF
TGTGCCAGCAGACCGACAGGGTCTTTCTATGGCTACACCTTC
>17|TRBJ2-1|TRBV7-8|once|TRBD2
CASSLLIGVSGRNEQFF
TGTGCCAGCAGCTTATTAATAGGGGTGAGCGGGAGAAATGAGCAGTTCTTC
>14|TRBJ2-7|TRBV2|-|-
CASRGLGRSYEQYF
TGTGCCAGCAGGGGACTGGGCCGCTCCTACGAGCAGTACTTC
>11|TRBJ2-7|TRBV6-4|-|TRBD2
CASRERGEQYF
TGTGCCAGCAGGGAGCGGGGCGAGCAGTACTTC
>12|TRBJ1-5|TRBV6-6|-|-
CATQDGNQPQHF
TGTGCCACTCAGGACGGTAATCAGCCCCAGCATTTT
>14|TRBJ1-5|TRBV28|-|TRBD1
CASSARQGHQPQHF
TGTGCCAGCAGTGCCAGACAGGGACATCAGCCCCAGCATTTT
>11|TRBJ1-1|TRBV20-1|few|-
CSRRGNTEAFF
TGCAGTCGCCGGGGGAACACTGAAGCTTTCTTT
>13|TRBJ2-1|TRBV5-4|once|-
CASSLLRTGEQFF
TGTGCCAGCAGCTTGCTGCGGACGGGTGAGCAGTTCTTC
>15|TRBJ1-1|TRBV11-2|-|-
CASSTRRAGMTEAFF
TGTGCCAGCAGCACCCGAAGAGCGGGCATGACTGAAGCTTTCTTT
>13|TRBJ1-2|TRBV5-4|-|-
CASSLPKVYGYTF
TGTGCCAGCAGCTTGCCCAAAGTCTATGGCTACACCTTC
>14|TRBJ2-1|TRBV28|-|TRBD2
CASQKRTPGGAGFF
TGTGCCAGCCAAAAAAGAACCCCGGGAGGGGCTGGTTTCTTC
>13|TRBJ1-5|TRBV5-5|-|-
CASSRDHNQPQHF
TGTGCCAGCAGCCGGGACCACAATCAGCCCCAGCATTTT
>13|TRBJ2-5|TRBV11-2|-|TRBD2
CASSLGGDLSQYF
TGTGCCAGCAGCTTGGGGGGGGACCTGTCCCAGTACTTC
>15|TRBJ1-6|TRBV5-1|-|TRBD1
CASSLEGTANSPLHF
TGCGCCAGCAGCTTGGAAGGGACAGCGAATTCACCCCTCCACTTT
>14|TRBJ1-1|TRBV6-1|-|-
CASSPQGWGTEAFF
TGTGCCAGCAGCCCACAGGGATGGGGCACTGAAGCTTTCTTT
>11|TRBJ1-1|TRBV6-5|-|-
CASDDGTEAFF
TGTGCCAGCGACGACGGCACTGAAGCTTTCTTT
>17|TRBJ2-6|TRBV21-1|-|-
CASSTPTGGAGANVLTF
TGTGCCAGCAGCACCCCCACAGGGGGCGCTGGGGCCAACGTCCTGACTTTC
>16|TRBJ2-2|TRBV15|-|-
CATSRGKGQNTGELFF
TGTGCCACCAGCAGAGGTAAGGGCCAGAACACCGGGGAGCTGTTTTTT
>14|TRBJ1-2|TRBV29-1|-|-
CSVEDHIRAYGYTF
TGCAGCGTTGAAGATCACATAAGGGCCTATGGCTACACCTTC
>11|TRBJ2-2|TRBV6-1|-|-
CASSFPGELFF
TGTGCCAGCAGTTTTCCCGGGGAGCTGTTTTTT
>15|TRBJ2-3|TRBV14|-|TRBD2
CASSQDGGGTDTQYF
TGTGCCAGCAGCCAAGATGGGGGGGGCACAGATACGCAGTATTTT
>15|TRBJ1-1|TRBV5-1|-|TRBD1
CASSLRGQENTEAFF
TGCGCCAGCAGCTTGAGGGGACAGGAGAACACTGAAGCTTTCTTT
>11|TRBJ2-7|TRBV2|few|-
CASSALYEQYF
TGTGCCAGCAGTGCCCTCTACGAGCAGTACTTC